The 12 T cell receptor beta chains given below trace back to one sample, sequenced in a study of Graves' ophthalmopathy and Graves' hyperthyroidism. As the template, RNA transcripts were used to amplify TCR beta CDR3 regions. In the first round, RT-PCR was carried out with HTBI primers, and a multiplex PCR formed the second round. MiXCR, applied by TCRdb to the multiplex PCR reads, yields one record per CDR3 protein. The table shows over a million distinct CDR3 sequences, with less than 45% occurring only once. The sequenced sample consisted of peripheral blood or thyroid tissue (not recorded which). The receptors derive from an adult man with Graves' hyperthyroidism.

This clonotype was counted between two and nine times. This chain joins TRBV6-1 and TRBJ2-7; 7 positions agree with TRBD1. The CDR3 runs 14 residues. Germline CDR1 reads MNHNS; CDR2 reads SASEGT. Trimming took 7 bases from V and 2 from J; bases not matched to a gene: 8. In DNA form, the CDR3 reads TGTGCCAGCAATAAGGGGACAGCAGCCTACGAGCAGTACTTC. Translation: CASNKGTAAYEQYF.

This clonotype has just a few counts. The chain's CDR3 is CSASTRAGPYEQYF. In nucleotides, the CDR3 is TGCAGTGCTAGCACCCGCGCGGGTCCCTACGAGCAGTACTTC. The chain joins TRBV20-1 to TRBJ2-7, with D possibly being TRBD2 (5 bases). This CDR3 is built from 14 residues. V dropped 3 bases and J dropped 2 bases, with 14 bases sitting between them. The germline V gene encodes CDR1 DFQATT and CDR2 SNEGSKA (reference sequence).

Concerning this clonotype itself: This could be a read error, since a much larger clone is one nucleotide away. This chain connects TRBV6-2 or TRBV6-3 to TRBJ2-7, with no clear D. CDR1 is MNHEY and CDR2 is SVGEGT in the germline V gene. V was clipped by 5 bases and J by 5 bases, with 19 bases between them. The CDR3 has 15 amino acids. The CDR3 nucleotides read TGTGCCAGCAGTCCTTCGGCCCGTATCCCCAACGAGCAGTACTTC. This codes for CASSPSARIPNEQYF.

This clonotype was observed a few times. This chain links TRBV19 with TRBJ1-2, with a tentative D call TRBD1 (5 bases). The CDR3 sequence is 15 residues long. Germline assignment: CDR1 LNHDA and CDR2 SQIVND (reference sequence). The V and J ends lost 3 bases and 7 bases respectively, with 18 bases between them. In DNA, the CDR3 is TGTGCCAGTAGTATTGGTATGGAGGGGAGAGGTGGCTACACCTTC. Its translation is CASSIGMEGRGGYTF.

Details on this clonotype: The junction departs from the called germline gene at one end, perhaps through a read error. In nucleotides, the CDR3 is TGTGCCAGCTCACCAGAGTTTATGAACACTGAAGCTTTCTTT. Encoded protein: CASSPEFMNTEAFF. This chain joins TRBV10-2 and TRBJ1-1; D is unclear. CDR1 WSHSY and CDR2 SAAADI come from the germline V gene. The CDR3 extends over 14 amino acids.

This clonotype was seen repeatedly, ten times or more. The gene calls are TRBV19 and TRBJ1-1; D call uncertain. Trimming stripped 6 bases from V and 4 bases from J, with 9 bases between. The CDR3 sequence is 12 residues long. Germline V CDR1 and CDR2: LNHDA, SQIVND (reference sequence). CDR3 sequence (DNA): TGTGCCAGTAGCGTGGTTGGCACTGAAGCTTTCTTT. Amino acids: CASSVVGTEAFF.

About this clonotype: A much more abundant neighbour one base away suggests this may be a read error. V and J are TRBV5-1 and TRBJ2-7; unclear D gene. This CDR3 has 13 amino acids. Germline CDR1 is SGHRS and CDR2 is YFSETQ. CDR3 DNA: TGTGCCAGCAGCCCGACGGAGTCCTACGAGCAGTACTTC. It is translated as CASSPTESYEQYF.

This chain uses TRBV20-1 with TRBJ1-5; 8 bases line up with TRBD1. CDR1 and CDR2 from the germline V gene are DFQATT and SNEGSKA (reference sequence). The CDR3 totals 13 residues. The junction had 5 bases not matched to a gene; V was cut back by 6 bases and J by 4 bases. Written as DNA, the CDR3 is TGCAGTGCAAGACAGGGGATTAATCAGCCCCAGCATTTT. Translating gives CSARQGINQPQHF.

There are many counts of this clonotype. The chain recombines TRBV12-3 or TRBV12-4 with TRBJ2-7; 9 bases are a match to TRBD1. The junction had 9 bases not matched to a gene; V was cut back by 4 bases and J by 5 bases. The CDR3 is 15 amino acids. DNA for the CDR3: TGTGCCAGCAGTTACCAAGGGACAGGGTTCGACGAGCAGTACTTC. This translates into CASSYQGTGFDEQYF.

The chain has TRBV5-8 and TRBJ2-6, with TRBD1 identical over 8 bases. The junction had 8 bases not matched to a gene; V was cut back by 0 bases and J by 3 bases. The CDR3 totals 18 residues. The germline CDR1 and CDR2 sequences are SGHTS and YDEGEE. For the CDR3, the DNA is TGTGCCAGCAGCTTGGGCTTTCAGGGGGCGCGTGGGGCCAACGTCCTGACTTTC. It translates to CASSLGFQGARGANVLTF.

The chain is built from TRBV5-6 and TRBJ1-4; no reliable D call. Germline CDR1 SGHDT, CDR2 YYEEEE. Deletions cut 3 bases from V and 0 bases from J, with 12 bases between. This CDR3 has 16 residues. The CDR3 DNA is TGTGCCAGCAGCTCAGATACAGCCGCAACTAATGAAAAACTGTTTTTT. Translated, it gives CASSSDTAATNEKLFF.

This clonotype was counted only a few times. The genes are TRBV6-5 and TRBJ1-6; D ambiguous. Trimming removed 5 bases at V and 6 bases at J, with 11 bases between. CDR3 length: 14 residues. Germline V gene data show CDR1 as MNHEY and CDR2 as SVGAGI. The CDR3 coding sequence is TGTGCCAGCAGTCCGGGTTTAAGTAATTCACCCCTCCACTTT. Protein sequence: CASSPGLSNSPLHF.